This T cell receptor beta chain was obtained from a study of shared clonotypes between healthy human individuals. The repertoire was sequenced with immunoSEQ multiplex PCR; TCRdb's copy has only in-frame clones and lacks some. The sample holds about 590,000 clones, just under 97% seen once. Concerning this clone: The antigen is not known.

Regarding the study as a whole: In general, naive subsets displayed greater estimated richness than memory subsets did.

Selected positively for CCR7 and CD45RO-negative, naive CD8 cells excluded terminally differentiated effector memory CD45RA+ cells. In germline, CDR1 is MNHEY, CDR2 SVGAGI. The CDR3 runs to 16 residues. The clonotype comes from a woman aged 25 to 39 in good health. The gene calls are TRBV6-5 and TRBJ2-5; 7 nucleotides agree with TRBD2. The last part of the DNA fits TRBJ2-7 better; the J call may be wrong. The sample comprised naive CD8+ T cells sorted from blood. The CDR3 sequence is CASSYVRGSTSNEQYF. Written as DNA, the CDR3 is TGTGCCAGCAGTTACGTTCGAGGCTCGACTAGCAACGAGCAGTACTTC.